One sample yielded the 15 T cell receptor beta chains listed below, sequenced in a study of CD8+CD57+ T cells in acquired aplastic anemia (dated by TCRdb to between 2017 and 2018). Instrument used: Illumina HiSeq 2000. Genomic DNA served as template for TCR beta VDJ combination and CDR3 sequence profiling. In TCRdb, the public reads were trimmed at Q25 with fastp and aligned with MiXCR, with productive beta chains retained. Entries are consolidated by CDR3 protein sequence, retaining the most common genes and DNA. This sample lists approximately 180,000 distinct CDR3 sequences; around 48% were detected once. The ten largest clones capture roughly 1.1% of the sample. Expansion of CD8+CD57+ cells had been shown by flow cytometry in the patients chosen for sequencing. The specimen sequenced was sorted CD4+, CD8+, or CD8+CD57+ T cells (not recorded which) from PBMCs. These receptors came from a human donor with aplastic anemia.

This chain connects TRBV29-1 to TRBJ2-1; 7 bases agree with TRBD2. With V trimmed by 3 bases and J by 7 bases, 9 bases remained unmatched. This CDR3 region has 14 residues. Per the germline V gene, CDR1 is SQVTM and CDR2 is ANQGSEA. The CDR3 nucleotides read TGCAGCGTTGATTGGGCGGGAGTATTGAATGAGCAGTTCTTC. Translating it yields CSVDWAGVLNEQFF.

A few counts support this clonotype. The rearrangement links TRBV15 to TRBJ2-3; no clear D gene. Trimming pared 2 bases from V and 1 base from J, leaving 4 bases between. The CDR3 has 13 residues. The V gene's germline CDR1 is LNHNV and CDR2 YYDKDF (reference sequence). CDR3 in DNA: TGTGCCACCAGCAGAAGACGCACAGATACGCAGTATTTT. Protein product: CATSRRRTDTQYF.

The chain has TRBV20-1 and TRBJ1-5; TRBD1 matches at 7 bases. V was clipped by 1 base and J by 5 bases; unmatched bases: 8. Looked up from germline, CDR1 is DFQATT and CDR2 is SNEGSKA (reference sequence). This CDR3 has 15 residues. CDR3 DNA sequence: TGCAGTGCTAGAGCGCAGGGGGGAAATTATCAGCCCCAGCATTTT. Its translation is CSARAQGGNYQPQHF.

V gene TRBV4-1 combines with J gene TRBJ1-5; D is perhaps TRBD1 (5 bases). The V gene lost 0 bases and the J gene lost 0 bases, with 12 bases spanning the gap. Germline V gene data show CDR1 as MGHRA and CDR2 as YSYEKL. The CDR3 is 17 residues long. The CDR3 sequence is CASSQEPGRLSNQPQHF. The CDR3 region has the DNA TGCGCCAGCAGCCAAGAACCGGGACGGCTTAGCAATCAGCCCCAGCATTTT.

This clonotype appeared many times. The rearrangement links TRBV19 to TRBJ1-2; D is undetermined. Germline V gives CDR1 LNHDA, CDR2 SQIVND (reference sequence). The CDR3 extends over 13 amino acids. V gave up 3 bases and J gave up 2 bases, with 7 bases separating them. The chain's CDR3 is CASSIVGNYGYTF. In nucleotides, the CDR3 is TGTGCCAGTAGTATTGTAGGGAACTATGGCTACACCTTC.

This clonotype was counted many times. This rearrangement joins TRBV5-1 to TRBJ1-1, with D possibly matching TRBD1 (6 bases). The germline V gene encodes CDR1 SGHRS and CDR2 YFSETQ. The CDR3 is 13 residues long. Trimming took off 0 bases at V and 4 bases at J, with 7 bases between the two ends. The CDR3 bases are TGCGCCAGCAGCTTGGAAGGGGGCACTGAAGCTTTCTTT. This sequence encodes CASSLEGGTEAFF.

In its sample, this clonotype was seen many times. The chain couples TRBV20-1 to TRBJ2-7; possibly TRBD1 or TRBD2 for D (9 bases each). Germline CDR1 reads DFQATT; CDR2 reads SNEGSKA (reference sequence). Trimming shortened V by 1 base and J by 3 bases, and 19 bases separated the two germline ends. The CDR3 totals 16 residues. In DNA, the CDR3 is TGCAGTGCTAGAGTTCCTCTAGCGGGACAGGGCTACGAGCAGTACTTC. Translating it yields CSARVPLAGQGYEQYF.

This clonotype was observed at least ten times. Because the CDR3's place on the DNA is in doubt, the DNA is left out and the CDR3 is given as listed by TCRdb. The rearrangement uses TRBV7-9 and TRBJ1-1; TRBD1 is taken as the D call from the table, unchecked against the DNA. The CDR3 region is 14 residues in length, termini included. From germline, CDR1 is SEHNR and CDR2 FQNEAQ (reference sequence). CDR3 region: CASSFGPGNTEAFF.

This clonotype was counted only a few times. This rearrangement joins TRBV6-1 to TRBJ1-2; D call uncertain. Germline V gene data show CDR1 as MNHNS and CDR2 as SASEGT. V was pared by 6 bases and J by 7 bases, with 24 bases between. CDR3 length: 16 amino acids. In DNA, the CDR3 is TGTGCCAGCAGCGAACGGAACAGTGGAGGGTATGGTGGCTACACCTTC. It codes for CASSERNSGGYGGYTF.

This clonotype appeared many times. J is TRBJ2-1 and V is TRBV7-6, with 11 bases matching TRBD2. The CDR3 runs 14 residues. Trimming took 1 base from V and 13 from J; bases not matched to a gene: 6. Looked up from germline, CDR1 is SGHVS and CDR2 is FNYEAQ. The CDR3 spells CASSLDTSGGPQFF. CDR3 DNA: TGTGCCAGCAGCTTAGACACTAGCGGGGGACCCCAGTTCTTC.

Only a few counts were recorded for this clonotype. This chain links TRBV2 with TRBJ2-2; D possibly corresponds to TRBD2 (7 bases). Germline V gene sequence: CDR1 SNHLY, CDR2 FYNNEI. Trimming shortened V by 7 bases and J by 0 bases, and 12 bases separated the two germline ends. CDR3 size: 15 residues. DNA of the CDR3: TGTGCCAGCACCAAGGGGGGGGCGAACACCGGGGAGCTGTTTTTT. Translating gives CASTKGGANTGELFF.

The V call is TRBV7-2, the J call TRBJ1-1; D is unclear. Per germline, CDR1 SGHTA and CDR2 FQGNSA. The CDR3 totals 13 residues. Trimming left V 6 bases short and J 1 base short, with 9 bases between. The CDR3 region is CASRGLGNTEAFF. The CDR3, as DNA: TGTGCCAGCAGGGGATTAGGGAACACTGAAGCTTTCTTT. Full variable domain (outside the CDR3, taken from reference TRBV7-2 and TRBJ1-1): GAGVSQSPSNKVTEKGKDVELRCDPISGHTALYWYRQSLGQGLEFLIYFQGNSAPDKSGLPSDRFSAERTGGSVSTLTIQRTQQEDSAVYLCASRGLGNTEAFFGQGTRLTVV.

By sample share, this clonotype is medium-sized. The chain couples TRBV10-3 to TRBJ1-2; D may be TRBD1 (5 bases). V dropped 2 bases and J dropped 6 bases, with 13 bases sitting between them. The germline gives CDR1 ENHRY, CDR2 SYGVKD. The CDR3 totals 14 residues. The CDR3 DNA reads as TGTGCCATCAGTGAGACGGCAGGGCAAGATGGCTACACCTTC. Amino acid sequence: CAISETAGQDGYTF.

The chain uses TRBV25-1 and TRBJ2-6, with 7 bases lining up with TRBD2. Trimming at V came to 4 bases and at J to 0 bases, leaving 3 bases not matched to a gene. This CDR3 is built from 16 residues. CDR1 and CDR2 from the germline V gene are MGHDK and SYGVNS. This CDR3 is CASSAGGNSGANVLTF. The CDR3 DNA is TGTGCCAGCAGTGCCGGGGGGAACTCTGGGGCCAACGTCCTGACTTTC.

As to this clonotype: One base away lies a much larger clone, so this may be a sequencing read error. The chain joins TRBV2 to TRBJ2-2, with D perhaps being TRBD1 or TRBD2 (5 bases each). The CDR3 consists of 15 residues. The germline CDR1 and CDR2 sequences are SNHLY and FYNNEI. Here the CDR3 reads CASIAPGTNTGEPFF. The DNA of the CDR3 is TGTGCCAGCATCGCCCCGGGGACCAACACCGGGGAGCCGTTTTTT.